Below are 20 T cell receptor beta chains sequenced from a single sample in a study of blood T cell repertoires in COVID-19 (dated by TCRdb to 2019 to 2021). The library relied on the immunoSEQ multiplex PCR assay. TCRdb limited this immuneACCESS table to in-frame rearrangements with V and J called. A share of clones is missing; checked studies link under half to unresolved V genes, and the rest is unexplained. This sample has hundreds of thousands of clones in its table, and 70% to 90% of those were observed once. The biggest ten clones account for more than 4% of the sample. The sample consisted of PBMCs or T cells enriched from blood (not recorded which). The origin of the receptors is a woman in her thirties who had been exposed to COVID-19.

V is TRBV2 and J is TRBJ1-4; D is perhaps TRBD1 (5 bases). The CDR3 is 16 amino acids. From germline, CDR1 is SNHLY and CDR2 FYNNEI. Trimming removed 0 bases at V and 4 bases at J, with 12 bases between. DNA of the CDR3: TGTGCCAGCAGTGAAGCTAGGTACGGGGGTAATGAAAAACTGTTTTTT. It encodes CASSEARYGGNEKLFF.

This clone showed up just a few times. The V and J genes are TRBV13 and TRBJ1-1; 10 bases line up with TRBD1. The CDR3 is 16 residues long. Germline lookup yields CDR1 PRHDT and CDR2 FYEKMQ (reference sequence). Germline trimming cut 4 bases from V and 1 base from J; bases unmatched to any gene: 6. In DNA form, the CDR3 reads TGTGCCAGCAGCTCAAGACAGGGGGCGCCGAACACTGAAGCTTTCTTT. Encoded protein: CASSSRQGAPNTEAFF.

This chain links TRBV10-1 with TRBJ2-7; D possibly corresponds to TRBD1 (6 bases). With 6 bases removed from V and 2 bases from J, the gap between germline ends came to 11 bases. From germline, CDR1 is WNHNN and CDR2 SYGVQD (reference sequence). The CDR3 spans 13 residues. In DNA form, the CDR3 reads TGCGCCAGCAGCAAAGGGGACACCTACGAGCAGTACTTC. This gives the protein CASSKGDTYEQYF.

This chain uses TRBV6-1 with TRBJ1-5; tentatively, D is TRBD1 (5 bases). The CDR3 covers 15 residues. V shed 2 bases and J shed 5 bases, with 13 bases lying between them. The germline V gene has CDR1 MNHNS and CDR2 SASEGT. This chain's CDR3 is CASSENLGGHQPQHF. DNA for the CDR3: TGTGCCAGCAGTGAAAATTTGGGGGGTCATCAGCCCCAGCATTTT.

The gene calls are TRBV5-1 and TRBJ1-5; D is uncertain. Germline-derived CDR1 and CDR2 are SGHRS and YFSETQ. The CDR3 contains 14 residues. Trimming took 0 bases from V and 9 from J, leaving 13 bases between them. CDR3 coding DNA: TGCGCCAGCAGCTTGGGGAACGACTTGTCGCCCCAGCATTTT. Translated: CASSLGNDLSPQHF.

The chain employs TRBV5-1 and TRBJ2-7; perhaps TRBD1 as D (6 bases). The CDR3 length is 13 residues. Germline V CDR1 and CDR2: SGHRS, YFSETQ. With 1 base removed from V and 3 bases from J, the gap between germline ends came to 8 bases. CDR3 region: CASSLQGLYEQYF. The CDR3 region has the DNA TGCGCCAGCAGCTTGCAGGGGCTCTACGAGCAGTACTTC. Supplemented by reference TRBV5-1 and TRBJ2-7, the full variable domain reads KAGVTQTPRYLIKTRGQQVTLSCSPISGHRSVSWYQQTPGQGLQFLFEYFSETQRNKGNFPGRFSGRQFSNSRSEMNVSTLELGDSALYLCASSLQGLYEQYFGPGTRLTVT.

The chain combines TRBV5-1 with TRBJ2-2; the match to TRBD1 covers 10 bases. Losses at the gene ends were 4 bases for V and 1 base for J; bases not matched to a gene: 7. CDR3 length: 17 amino acids. Per the germline V gene, CDR1 is SGHRS and CDR2 is YFSETQ. The CDR3 is CASSTDRGRVNTGELFF. CDR3 bases: TGCGCCAGCAGCACAGACAGGGGGCGTGTGAACACCGGGGAGCTGTTTTTT.

The gene calls are TRBV11-2 and TRBJ2-3, with 11 bases that match TRBD2. CDR3 length: 16 amino acids. The V and J ends lost 2 bases and 2 bases, in that order; junction bases with no gene match: 3. Germline CDR1 SGHAT, CDR2 FQNNGV. CDR3 coding DNA: TGTGCCAGCAGCTTACTAGCGGGGGGCACCACAGATACGCAGTATTTT. This gives the protein CASSLLAGGTTDTQYF.

The DNA for the CDR3 is TGTGCCAGCACCCTTGGACAGATAGCTAACTATGGCTACACCTTC. Translating gives CASTLGQIANYGYTF. V and J are TRBV9 and TRBJ1-2; a weak D match, TRBD1 (6 bases). CDR3 length: 15 residues. Trimming took 6 bases from V and 0 from J, leaving 15 bases between them. CDR1 is SGDLS and CDR2 is YYNGEE in the germline V gene.

The chain has TRBV4-1 and TRBJ1-2, with 8 bases lining up with TRBD1. The CDR3 has 15 residues. The junction had 3 bases not matched to a gene; V was cut back by 0 bases and J by 3 bases. Germline CDR1 is MGHRA and CDR2 is YSYEKL. This CDR3 is CASSQETGGYYGYTF. The CDR3 DNA reads TGCGCCAGCAGCCAAGAAACAGGGGGTTACTATGGCTACACCTTC.

The chain employs TRBV19 and TRBJ2-7, with 11 positions matching TRBD1. CDR1 and CDR2 from the germline V gene are LNHDA and SQIVND (reference sequence). This CDR3 region has 16 residues. V dropped 5 bases and J dropped 3; count of bases not matched to a gene: 9. The CDR3 region has the DNA TGTGCCAGTAGTCCCAAGGGGACAGGGGGGGGCTACGAGCAGTACTTC. This sequence encodes CASSPKGTGGGYEQYF.

This chain connects TRBV11-2 to TRBJ1-5; 8 bases are shared with TRBD1. This CDR3 has 14 residues. With V trimmed by 6 bases and J by 6 bases, 7 bases remained unmatched. Germline V gene sequence: CDR1 SGHAT, CDR2 FQNNGV. CDR3 sequence: CASSNQGAGQPQHF. The CDR3 DNA reads as TGTGCCAGCAGTAATCAGGGGGCAGGTCAGCCCCAGCATTTT. The variable domain in full, with the rest retrieved from reference TRBV11-2 and TRBJ1-5, is EAGVAQSPRYKIIEKRQSVAFWCNPISGHATLYWYQQILGQGPKLLIQFQNNGVVDDSQLPKDRFSAERLKGVDSTLKIQPAKLEDSAVYLCASSNQGAGQPQHFGDGTRLSIL.

The chain uses TRBV28 and TRBJ2-7; 12 bases fit TRBD2. The CDR3 length is 15 residues. The trim removed 6 bases at V and 3 bases at J, leaving 6 bases unmatched. The germline V gene has CDR1 MDHEN and CDR2 SYDVKM. Here the CDR3 reads CASRPLAGGIYEQYF. The CDR3, as DNA: TGTGCCAGCAGACCGCTAGCGGGGGGGATCTACGAGCAGTACTTC.

The chain carries TRBV7-8 and TRBJ1-2, with D possibly TRBD1 on 6 matching bases. Trimming cost V 5 bases and J 7 bases, with 17 bases left between them. The CDR3 extends over 14 amino acids. CDR1 and CDR2 from the germline V gene are SGHVS and FQNEAQ. The CDR3 DNA reads TGTGCCAGCAGCCCTACGACAGGTCCCGGTGGCTACACCTTC. It specifies CASSPTTGPGGYTF.

DNA for the CDR3: TGTGCCAGTATTCCGAACCCCGGGACAGGGAAAAACTATGGCTACACCTTC. This encodes CASIPNPGTGKNYGYTF. The chain links TRBV19 to TRBJ1-2; 9 bases map to TRBD1. The CDR3 runs 17 residues. V dropped 7 bases and J dropped 2; count of bases not matched to a gene: 14. Germline V lookup: CDR1 LNHDA, CDR2 SQIVND (reference sequence).

This sequence joins TRBV2 and TRBJ1-5, with D maybe TRBD1 (5 bases). Looked up from germline, CDR1 is SNHLY and CDR2 is FYNNEI. The CDR3 spans 16 residues. V was trimmed by 4 bases and J by 0 bases, leaving 13 bases between them. CDR3 sequence: CASSGGVVNSNQPQHF. As DNA, the CDR3 is TGTGCCAGCAGTGGGGGGGTGGTAAATAGCAATCAGCCCCAGCATTTT.

V is TRBV3-1 (or the pseudogene TRBV3-2) and J is TRBJ2-2; D possibly corresponds to TRBD1 (5 bases). The CDR3 contains 14 residues. The V and J ends lost 8 bases and 1 base respectively, with 11 bases between them. Germline V lookup: CDR1 LGHDT, CDR2 YNNKEL (reference sequence). CDR3 DNA sequence: TGTGCCAGCGGGGCGCCAGGGAACACCGGGGAGCTGTTTTTT. Protein product: CASGAPGNTGELFF.

This clone was seen more than once but under ten times. The chain uses TRBV5-1 and TRBJ1-1; the match to TRBD1 covers 7 bases. The CDR3 has 15 amino acids. V lost 4 bases, J lost 5 bases, and 11 bases stayed unmatched. CDR1 is SGHRS and CDR2 is YFSETQ in the germline V gene. Here the CDR3 DNA reads TGCGCCAGCAGCGGCCGCGCAGGGGGTCTTACTGAAGCTTTCTTT. This codes for CASSGRAGGLTEAFF.

V gene TRBV5-1 combines with J gene TRBJ2-1; D is ambiguous. V was trimmed by 0 bases and J by 8 bases, leaving 15 bases between them. Germline CDR1 SGHRS, CDR2 YFSETQ. This CDR3 has 15 residues. The CDR3 spells CASSLEGSRVDEQFF. The CDR3 nucleotides are TGCGCCAGCAGCTTGGAAGGCTCTAGAGTCGATGAGCAGTTCTTC.

This chain connects TRBV25-1 to TRBJ1-2; a possible D gene is TRBD1 (6 bases). V was clipped by 7 bases and J by 2 bases, with 14 bases between them. CDR1 and CDR2 from the germline V gene are MGHDK and SYGVNS. This CDR3 has 14 residues. The CDR3, as DNA: TGTGCCAGCACCCCGACAGGTACCAACTATGGCTACACCTTC. This encodes CASTPTGTNYGYTF.